This passage covers 28 T cell receptor beta chains from one sample sequenced in a study of cytomegalovirus exposure and HLA in healthy donors. The PCR ran on 60 Vbeta and 13 Jbeta primers. The assay was immunoSEQ multiplex PCR, and TCRdb's table has in-frame clones only and misses some. The sample lists 100,000 or so clones; 75% to 85% were seen once. Sequencing was performed on PBMCs. The source of these receptors is a woman aged 45-60 years in good health and CMV-seropositive.

The rearrangement uses TRBV30 and TRBJ1-2; tentative D call: TRBD1 (6 bases). Trimming shortened V by 6 bases and J by 8 bases, and 19 bases separated the two germline ends. This CDR3 contains 13 residues. CDR1 is GTSNPN and CDR2 is SVGIG in the germline V gene (reference sequence). CDR3 coding DNA: TGTGCCTGCACCAGGGGAGACCTTAGAGGCTACACCTTC. This codes for CACTRGDLRGYTF.

The rearrangement links TRBV11-2 to TRBJ1-1; TRBD1 matches at 7 bases. Germline values: CDR1 SGHAT, CDR2 FQNNGV. V was pared by 5 bases and J by 2 bases, with 17 bases of the junction left unmatched. The CDR3 sequence is 18 residues long. CDR3 coding DNA: TGTGCCAGCAGCATAACCTCGAGGACAGGTGCCGGCAACACTGAAGCTTTCTTT. Protein product: CASSITSRTGAGNTEAFF.

The chain is built from TRBV6-6 and TRBJ1-5; 9 nucleotides agree with TRBD1. Germline CDR1 and CDR2: MNHNY and SVGAGI (reference sequence). The CDR3 is made up of 16 amino acids. Trimming removed 2 bases from V and 2 bases from J; junction bases left unmatched: 4. CDR3 residues: CASSYTRTGGNQPQHF. CDR3 nucleotide sequence: TGTGCCAGCAGTTACACACGGACAGGGGGCAATCAGCCCCAGCATTTT.

The chain combines TRBV30 with TRBJ2-1, with D perhaps matching TRBD1 (5 bases). V was pared by 0 bases and J by 0 bases, with 6 bases between. CDR1 GTSNPN and CDR2 SVGIG come from the germline V gene (reference sequence). This CDR3 is built from 14 residues. CDR3 protein: CAWSVDSSYNEQFF. CDR3 in DNA: TGTGCCTGGAGTGTAGACAGCTCCTACAATGAGCAGTTCTTC.

In DNA form, the CDR3 reads TGCGCCAGCAGCCAAGAGGCCCGGGGACAACTCGACGAGCAGTACTTC. Its protein is CASSQEARGQLDEQYF. V usage is TRBV4-1 and J usage is TRBJ2-7, with D possibly matching TRBD1 (6 bases). The CDR3 is 16 residues long. Trimming removed 0 bases from V and 5 bases from J, with 17 bases in between. CDR1 and CDR2 (germline): MGHRA, YSYEKL.

The chain employs TRBV6-5 and TRBJ1-5, with D unclear. Germline CDR1 is MNHEY and CDR2 is SVGAGI. V was cut by 8 bases and J by 2 bases, with 7 bases left in between. The CDR3 runs 12 residues. Written as DNA, the CDR3 is TGTGCCAGCCAACCAGGCAATCAGCCCCAGCATTTT. Protein product: CASQPGNQPQHF.

The V gene is TRBV11-2, the J gene TRBJ2-7; 8 nucleotides line up with TRBD1. Trimming removed 3 bases from V and 1 base from J; junction bases left unmatched: 11. This CDR3 is 17 amino acids long. Germline V gene lookup returns CDR1 SGHAT and CDR2 FQNNGV. The CDR3 here is CASSFGTGEGYSYEQYF. The CDR3 DNA is TGTGCCAGCAGCTTTGGGACAGGTGAAGGGTATTCCTACGAGCAGTACTTC.

This clone was recorded only once. The CDR3 coding sequence is TGCGCCAGCAGTGAGACAGTCGCCGGTAGAGCTTTCTTT. As protein: CASSETVAGRAFF. This sequence joins TRBV10-2 and TRBJ1-1; D is undetermined. The CDR3 totals 13 residues. The ends were cut back, 2 bases at V and 10 bases at J, with 14 bases in the middle. In germline, CDR1 is WSHSY, CDR2 SAAADI.

J is TRBJ1-5 and V is TRBV5-6, with D maybe TRBD1 (6 bases). This CDR3 is 15 amino acids long. CDR1 is SGHDT and CDR2 is YYEEEE in the germline V gene. Trimming took off 4 bases at V and 4 bases at J, with 15 bases between the two ends. CDR3: CASSPSGTQNQPQHF. The CDR3 bases are TGTGCCAGCAGCCCCTCCGGGACACAAAATCAGCCCCAGCATTTT. Based on the CDR3 plus reference TRBV5-6 and TRBJ1-5, the full variable domain is DAGVTQSPTHLIKTRGQQVTLRCSPKSGHDTVSWYQQALGQGPQFIFQYYEEEERQRGNFPDRFSGHQFPNYSSELNVNALLLGDSALYLCASSPSGTQNQPQHFGDGTRLSIL.

The chain joins TRBV6-1 to TRBJ1-4, with 8 bases that match TRBD1. Germline V gives CDR1 MNHNS, CDR2 SASEGT. The CDR3 spans 17 residues. With V trimmed by 2 bases and J by 12 bases, 17 bases remained unmatched. CDR3 residues: CASSEPHIRQGPFELFF. CDR3 bases: TGTGCCAGCAGTGAACCCCACATTCGACAGGGGCCTTTCGAACTGTTTTTT.

This sequence joins TRBV27 and TRBJ2-3; 9 nucleotides align to TRBD2. After removal of 5 bases from V and 8 bases from J, the junction contained 14 bases not matched to a gene. CDR1 is MNHEY, CDR2 SMNVEV, per germline (reference sequence). CDR3 length: 16 residues. This CDR3 reads CASSPHWRGGNVTQYF. CDR3 nucleotides: TGTGCCAGCAGTCCCCATTGGCGGGGGGGCAATGTTACGCAGTATTTT.

The rearrangement joins TRBV29-1 to TRBJ2-1; TRBD2 matches 8 bases. Germline assignment: CDR1 SQVTM and CDR2 ANQGSEA. The V gene end was trimmed by 6 bases and the J gene end by 2 bases; junction bases not matched to a gene: 9. This CDR3 region has 15 residues. Written as DNA, the CDR3 is TGCAGCGTCCCGGGAGGGCGGGGGGCCTACAATGAGCAGTTCTTC. Translated: CSVPGGRGAYNEQFF.

The genes are TRBV6-6 and TRBJ2-5, with 10 bases that match TRBD1. The CDR3 totals 15 residues. V trimming: 6 bases; J trimming: 3 bases; junction bases outside the gene matches: 7. From germline, CDR1 is MNHNY and CDR2 SVGAGI (reference sequence). CDR3 sequence (DNA): TGTGCCAGCAGCCACCAGGGGACAGGGGAAGAGACCCAGTACTTC. Residues: CASSHQGTGEETQYF.

With respect to this clone: At one end the junction does not follow the germline gene, possibly because of a read error. The gene calls are TRBV7-7 and TRBJ2-5, with D possibly being TRBD1 (6 bases). CDR1 and CDR2 from the germline V gene are SSHAT and FNYEAQ (reference sequence). The CDR3 extends over 16 amino acids. The CDR3 here is CASSLGRTVNGETQYF. CDR3 DNA sequence: TGTGCTAGCAGCTTAGGCCGGACAGTAAATGGGGAGACCCAGTACTTC.

The chain joins TRBV19 to TRBJ1-2, with TRBD1 matching over 8 bases. Trimming at V came to 3 bases and at J to 6 bases, leaving 12 bases not matched to a gene. This CDR3 region has 16 residues. The germline gives CDR1 LNHDA, CDR2 SQIVND (reference sequence). As DNA, the CDR3 is TGTGCCAGTAGTATGGTTGGCAACAGGGGGAAACATGGCTACACCTTC. This gives the protein CASSMVGNRGKHGYTF.

CDR3 region: CASSLYPKSNQPQHF. CDR3 DNA: TGTGCCAGCTCACTATACCCTAAAAGCAATCAGCCCCAGCATTTT. This sequence joins TRBV18 and TRBJ1-5; D unresolved. V lost 4 bases and J 1 base, leaving 11 bases between the germline ends. CDR3 length equals 15 residues. CDR1 KGHSH and CDR2 LQKENI come from the germline V gene.

The chain is built from TRBV9 and TRBJ1-1; D possibly corresponds to TRBD1 (5 bases). The ends were cut back, 0 bases at V and 0 bases at J, with 15 bases in the middle. The CDR3 consists of 17 residues. Germline V gives CDR1 SGDLS, CDR2 YYNGEE. The CDR3: CASSVDGGGSLNTEAFF. DNA of the CDR3: TGTGCCAGCAGCGTAGATGGGGGGGGGAGCTTGAACACTGAAGCTTTCTTT.

The chain employs TRBV6-1 and TRBJ2-7; 8 bases line up with TRBD1. The CDR3 loop spans 14 amino acids. Trimming removed 4 bases from V and 0 bases from J; junction bases left unmatched: 2. Germline V gene lookup returns CDR1 MNHNS and CDR2 SASEGT. The CDR3 sequence: CASSGTGISYEQYF. DNA for the CDR3: TGTGCCAGCAGTGGGACAGGGATCTCCTACGAGCAGTACTTC.

V and J are TRBV5-1 and TRBJ2-7; TRBD2 agrees at 13 bases. This CDR3 has 15 residues. V dropped 2 bases and J dropped 6; count of bases not matched to a gene: 5. Per the germline V gene, CDR1 is SGHRS and CDR2 is YFSETQ. The CDR3 region has the DNA TGCGCCAGCAGCTTACTAGCGGGAGGGTCCCCCGAGCAGTACTTC. Amino acid sequence: CASSLLAGGSPEQYF.

The sample holds a few counts of this clone. The sample contains more than one DNA sequence encoding this CDR3. The chain employs TRBV18 and TRBJ1-1; 7 positions match TRBD1. The CDR3 runs 14 residues. Losses at the gene ends were 6 bases for V and 0 bases for J; bases not matched to a gene: 4. The germline V gene encodes CDR1 KGHSH and CDR2 LQKENI. CDR3 bases: TGTGCCAGCTCCCCGGGACAGATGAACACTGAAGCTTTCTTT. As protein: CASSPGQMNTEAFF.

V is TRBV2 and J is TRBJ1-2; the D is unclear. This CDR3 region has 18 residues. Between the trimmed V and J ends, which lost 3 bases and 0 bases, there was a span of 20 bases. The V gene's germline CDR1 is SNHLY and CDR2 FYNNEI. The CDR3 region has the DNA TGTGCCAGCAGTGATATTCTCGGGGAAAAAGCCTCTAACTATGGCTACACCTTC. Translated: CASSDILGEKASNYGYTF.

This chain connects TRBV5-1 to TRBJ1-1; weak D call: TRBD1 (6 bases). V lost 1 base to trimming and J lost 1 base, with 14 bases between them. The CDR3 extends over 16 amino acids. Germline V gene sequence: CDR1 SGHRS, CDR2 YFSETQ. The CDR3 protein is CASSLRQARRNTEAFF. The CDR3 DNA reads as TGCGCCAGCAGCTTGCGACAGGCCCGTCGGAACACTGAAGCTTTCTTT.

This CDR3 is CASSWAGTGGTYEQYF. The CDR3 DNA follows: TGTGCCAGCAGCTGGGCCGGGACAGGGGGTACGTACGAGCAGTACTTC. The chain joins TRBV5-4 to TRBJ2-7; 11 bases agree with TRBD1. Germline loops: CDR1 SGHNT, CDR2 YYREEE (reference sequence). CDR3 length: 16 residues. V shed 3 bases and J 4 bases; nucleotides not matched to a gene: 9.

The chain employs TRBV15 and TRBJ1-5; 7 bases agree with TRBD1. CDR3 length: 20 amino acids. Trimming cost V 5 bases and J 0 bases; bases outside gene matches: 19. Per germline, CDR1 LNHNV and CDR2 YYDKDF (reference sequence). CDR3 sequence reads: CATSSPPSYRGRDSNQPQHF. Here the CDR3 DNA reads TGTGCCACCAGCTCCCCGCCTTCATACAGGGGCAGGGATAGCAATCAGCCCCAGCATTTT.

There are a few counts of this clone. The rearrangement links TRBV7-8 to TRBJ2-2; maybe TRBD2 (6 bases). The length of the CDR3 is 15 residues. The germline V and J ends were trimmed by 4 bases and 2 bases, with 11 bases remaining between them. From germline, CDR1 is SGHVS and CDR2 FQNEAQ. CDR3 DNA sequence: TGTGCCAGCAGCTCCGGGGGATTCAACACCGGGGAGCTGTTTTTT. Its translation: CASSSGGFNTGELFF.

This clone is a singleton in its sample. This chain joins TRBV18 and TRBJ2-3; D gene uncertain. The CDR3 covers 14 residues. With 3 bases removed from V and 0 bases from J, the gap between germline ends came to 7 bases. Germline V lookup: CDR1 KGHSH, CDR2 LQKENI. The CDR3 nucleotides are TGTGCCAGCTCACCCACATTAAGCACAGATACGCAGTATTTT. It yields the protein CASSPTLSTDTQYF. The variable domain in full, completed from reference TRBV18 and TRBJ2-3, reads NAGVMQNPRHLVRRRGQEARLRCSPMKGHSHVYWYRQLPEEGLKFMVYLQKENIIDESGMPKERFSAEFPKEGPSILRIQQVVRGDSAAYFCASSPTLSTDTQYFGPGTRLTVL.

The chain uses TRBV6-4 and TRBJ2-2; TRBD2 might be the D (6 bases). Germline V lookup: CDR1 MRHNA, CDR2 SNTAGT. Trimming removed 6 bases at V and 2 bases at J, with 16 bases between. The CDR3 consists of 16 residues. CDR3: CASSPSQGLNTGELFF. Here the CDR3 DNA reads TGTGCCAGCAGCCCTTCGCAGGGACTCAACACCGGGGAGCTGTTTTTT.

The chain combines TRBV5-6 with TRBJ1-1, with 7 nucleotides matching TRBD1. V lost 1 base, J lost 2 bases, and 14 bases stayed unmatched. The CDR3 contains 18 residues. Germline assignment: CDR1 SGHDT and CDR2 YYEEEE. CDR3: CASSLMSGVGTVNTEAFF. The CDR3 DNA follows: TGTGCCAGCAGCTTGATGTCTGGTGTCGGGACAGTAAACACTGAAGCTTTCTTT.